The clone carrying this T cell receptor (beta chain) has a handful of counts. Conversion of TCR transcripts into cDNA relied on 5'RACE template switching, which added a universal primer site and UMIs. TCRdb reprocessed the 5' RACE reads via MiXCR and lists one record per CDR3 protein. This sample has a few hundred thousand distinct CDR3 sequences, with 3.5% to 4.5% found just once. This sample stems from a study of T cells after yellow fever vaccination. The length of the CDR3 is 14 residues. Trimming pared 3 bases from V and 0 bases from J, leaving 7 bases between. Germline CDR1 and CDR2: KGHDR and SFDVKD.

Sequencing was performed on PBMCs, taken 5 days after the yellow fever booster vaccination. The source is a man between 18 and 29 years old who received the YFV17D yellow fever vaccine. This chain connects TRBV24-1 to TRBJ1-1; D ambiguous. The CDR3 coding sequence is TGTGCCACCAGTGATGGCAGGCTGAACACTGAAGCTTTCTTT. Amino acid sequence: CATSDGRLNTEAFF.